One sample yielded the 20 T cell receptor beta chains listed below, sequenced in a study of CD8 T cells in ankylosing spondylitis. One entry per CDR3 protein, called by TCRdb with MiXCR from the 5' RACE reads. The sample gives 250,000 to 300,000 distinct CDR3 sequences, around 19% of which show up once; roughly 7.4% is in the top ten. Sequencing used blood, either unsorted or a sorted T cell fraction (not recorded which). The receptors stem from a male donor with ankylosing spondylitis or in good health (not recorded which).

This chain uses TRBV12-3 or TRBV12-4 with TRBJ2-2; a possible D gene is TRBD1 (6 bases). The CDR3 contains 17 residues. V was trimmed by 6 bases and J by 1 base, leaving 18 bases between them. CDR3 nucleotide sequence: TGTGCCAGCAGCCCTCTCCAGGGGTTACGGAACACCGGGGAGCTGTTTTTT. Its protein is CASSPLQGLRNTGELFF.

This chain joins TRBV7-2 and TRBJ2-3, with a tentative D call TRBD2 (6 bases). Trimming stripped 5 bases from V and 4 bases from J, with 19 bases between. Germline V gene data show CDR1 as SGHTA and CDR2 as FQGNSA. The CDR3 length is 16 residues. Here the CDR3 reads CASSPRYGEVADTQYF. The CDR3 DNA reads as TGTGCCAGCAGCCCCCGCTATGGGGAGGTGGCAGATACGCAGTATTTT.

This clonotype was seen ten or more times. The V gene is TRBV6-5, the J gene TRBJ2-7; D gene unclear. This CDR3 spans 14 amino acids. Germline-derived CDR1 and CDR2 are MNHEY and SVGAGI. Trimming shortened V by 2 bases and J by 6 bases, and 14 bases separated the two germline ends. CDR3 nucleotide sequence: TGTGCCAGCAGTTACAGCGTGGCCCTTTCCGAGCAGTACGTC. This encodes CASSYSVALSEQYV.

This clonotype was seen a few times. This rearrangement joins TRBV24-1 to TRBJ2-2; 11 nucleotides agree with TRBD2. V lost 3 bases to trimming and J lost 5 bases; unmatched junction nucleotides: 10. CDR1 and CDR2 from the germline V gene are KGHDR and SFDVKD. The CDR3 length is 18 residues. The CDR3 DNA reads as TGTGCCACCAGTGATCTCAGGACTAGCGGGCTGCGGACCGGGGAGCTGTTTTTT. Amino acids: CATSDLRTSGLRTGELFF.

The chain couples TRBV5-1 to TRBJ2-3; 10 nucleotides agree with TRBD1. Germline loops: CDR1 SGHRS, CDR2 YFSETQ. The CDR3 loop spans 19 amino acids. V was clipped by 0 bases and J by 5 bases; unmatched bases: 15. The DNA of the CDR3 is TGCGCCAGCAGCTTGGCCCGGGACAGGGGCGCTTTGAAAGTAGATACGCAGTATTTT. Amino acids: CASSLARDRGALKVDTQYF.

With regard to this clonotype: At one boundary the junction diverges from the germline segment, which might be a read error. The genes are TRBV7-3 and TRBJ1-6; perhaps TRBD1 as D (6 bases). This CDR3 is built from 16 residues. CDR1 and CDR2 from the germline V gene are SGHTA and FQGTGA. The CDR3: CVSSLELQGTNSPLHF. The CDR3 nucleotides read TGTGTCAGCAGCTTAGAATTACAGGGCACGAACTCACCCCTCCACTTT.

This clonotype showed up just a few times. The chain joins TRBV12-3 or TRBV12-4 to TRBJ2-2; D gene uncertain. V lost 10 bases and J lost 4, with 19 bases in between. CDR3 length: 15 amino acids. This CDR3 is CATTRASTGTGELFF. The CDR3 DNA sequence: TGTGCCACCACACGGGCCTCGACGGGCACCGGGGAGCTGTTTTTT.

CDR3 coding DNA: TGCGCCAGCAGGTCGGTCAGGGGCGGAGATACGCAGTATTTT. Translated: CASRSVRGGDTQYF. The V gene is TRBV5-1, the J gene TRBJ2-3, with a possible D match to TRBD1 (6 bases). Germline values: CDR1 SGHRS, CDR2 YFSETQ. The CDR3 loop spans 14 amino acids. The V end lost 5 bases, the J end lost 5 bases, and 15 bases lay between the germline ends. The whole variable domain, filled in from reference TRBV5-1 and TRBJ2-3, reads KAGVTQTPRYLIKTRGQQVTLSCSPISGHRSVSWYQQTPGQGLQFLFEYFSETQRNKGNFPGRFSGRQFSNSRSEMNVSTLELGDSALYLCASRSVRGGDTQYFGPGTRLTVL.

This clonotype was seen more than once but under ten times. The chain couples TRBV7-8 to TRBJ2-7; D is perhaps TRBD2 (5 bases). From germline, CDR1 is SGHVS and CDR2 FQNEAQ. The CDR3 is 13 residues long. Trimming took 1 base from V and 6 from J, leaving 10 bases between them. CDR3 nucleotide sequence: TGTGCCAGCAGCTTAGGCGGGCCTGGCGAGCAGTACGTC. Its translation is CASSLGGPGEQYV.

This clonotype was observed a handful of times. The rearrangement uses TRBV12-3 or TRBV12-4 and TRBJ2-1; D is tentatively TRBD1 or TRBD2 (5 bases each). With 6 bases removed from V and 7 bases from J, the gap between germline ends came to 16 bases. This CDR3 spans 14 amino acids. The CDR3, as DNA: TGTGCCAGCAGACTACTAGGGACGGGGAATGAGCAGTTCTTC. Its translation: CASRLLGTGNEQFF.

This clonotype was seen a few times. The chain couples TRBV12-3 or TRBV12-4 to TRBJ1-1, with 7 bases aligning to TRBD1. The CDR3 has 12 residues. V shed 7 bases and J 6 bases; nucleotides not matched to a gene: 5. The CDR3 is CASTEDRSEAFF. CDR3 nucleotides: TGTGCCAGCACCGAGGACAGGTCTGAAGCTTTCTTT.

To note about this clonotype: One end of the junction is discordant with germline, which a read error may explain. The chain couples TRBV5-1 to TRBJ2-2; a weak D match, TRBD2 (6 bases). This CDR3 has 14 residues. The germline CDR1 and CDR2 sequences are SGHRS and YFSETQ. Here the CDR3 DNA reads TGCGCCAGCAGGATAGGGCAGAACACCGGGGGGCTGTTTTTT. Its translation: CASRIGQNTGGLFF.

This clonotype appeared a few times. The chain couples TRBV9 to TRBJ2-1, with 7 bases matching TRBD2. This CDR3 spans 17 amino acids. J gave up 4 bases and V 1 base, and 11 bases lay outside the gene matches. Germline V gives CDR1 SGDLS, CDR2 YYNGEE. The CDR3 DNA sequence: TGTGCCAGCAGCGTAAACCCCCTAGCGGCAAAATACAATGAGCAGTTCTTC. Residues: CASSVNPLAAKYNEQFF. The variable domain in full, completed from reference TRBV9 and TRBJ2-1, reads DSGVTQTPKHLITATGQRVTLRCSPRSGDLSVYWYQQSLDQGLQFLIQYYNGEERAKGNILERFSAQQFPDLHSELNLSSLELGDSALYFCASSVNPLAAKYNEQFFGPGTRLTVL.

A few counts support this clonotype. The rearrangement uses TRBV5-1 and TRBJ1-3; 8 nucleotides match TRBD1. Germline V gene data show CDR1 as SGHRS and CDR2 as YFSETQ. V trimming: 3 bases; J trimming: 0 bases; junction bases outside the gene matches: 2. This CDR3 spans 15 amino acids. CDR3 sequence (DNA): TGCGCCAGCAGCTCAGGGACAGGCTCTGGAAACACCATATATTTT. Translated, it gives CASSSGTGSGNTIYF.

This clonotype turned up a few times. DNA for the CDR3: TGCAGTGCTAGAGATCCACTAGCGGGAGGCCACGGGGAGCTGTTTTTT. Its protein product is CSARDPLAGGHGELFF. The chain couples TRBV20-1 to TRBJ2-2; 12 bases match TRBD2. Germline loops: CDR1 DFQATT, CDR2 SNEGSKA (reference sequence). V was clipped by 0 bases and J by 7 bases; unmatched bases: 6. The CDR3 is 16 amino acids.

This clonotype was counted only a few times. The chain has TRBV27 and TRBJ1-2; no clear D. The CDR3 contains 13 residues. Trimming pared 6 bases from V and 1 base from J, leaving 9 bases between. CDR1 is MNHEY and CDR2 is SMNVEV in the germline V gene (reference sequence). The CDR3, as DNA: TGTGCCAGCAGCTGGAGCGGTAACTATGGCTACACCTTC. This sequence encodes CASSWSGNYGYTF.

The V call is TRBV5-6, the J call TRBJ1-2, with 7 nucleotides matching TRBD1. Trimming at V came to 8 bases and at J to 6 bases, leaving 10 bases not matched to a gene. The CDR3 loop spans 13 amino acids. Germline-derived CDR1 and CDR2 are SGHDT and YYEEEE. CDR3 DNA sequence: TGTGCCAGAAGGACAGGCACCTACCATGGCTACACCTTC. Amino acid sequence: CARRTGTYHGYTF.

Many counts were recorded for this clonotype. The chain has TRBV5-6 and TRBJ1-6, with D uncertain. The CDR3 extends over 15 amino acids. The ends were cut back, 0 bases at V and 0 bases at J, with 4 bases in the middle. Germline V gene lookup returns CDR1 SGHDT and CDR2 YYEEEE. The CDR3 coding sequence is TGTGCCAGCAGCTTGGGGTTCTCCTATAATTCACCCCTCCACTTT. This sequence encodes CASSLGFSYNSPLHF.

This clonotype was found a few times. The CDR3 region has the DNA TGTGCCAGCAGCCAAGTTCTGGGATGGGCTACGGCGGAGACCCAGTACTTC. Protein sequence: CASSQVLGWATAETQYF. The rearrangement links TRBV3-1 to TRBJ2-5; D gene ambiguous. This CDR3 has 17 amino acids. Germline lookup yields CDR1 LGHDT and CDR2 YNNKEL (reference sequence). Trimming took off 1 base at V and 5 bases at J, with 20 bases between the two ends.

CDR3 residues: CASSEAVRPGDEQFF. The CDR3 nucleotides read TGTGCCAGCAGTGAAGCGGTAAGGCCGGGCGATGAGCAGTTCTTC. This chain joins TRBV6-1 and TRBJ2-1; unclear D gene. The CDR3 contains 15 residues. Per germline, CDR1 MNHNS and CDR2 SASEGT. Deletions cut 0 bases from V and 8 bases from J, with 14 bases between.